This entry describes one TCR beta chain. This clone's antigen is unknown. A commercial ELISA kit detecting HCMV-specific IgG in serum was used to determine HCMV serostatus. Ficoll density gradient centrifugation was used to isolate peripheral blood mononuclear cells from blood. The data originate from a study of T cells expressing NK-cell markers (dated by TCRdb to the early 2020s). Notes on the research overall: Roughly 8 donors provided sorted CD3+CD56+NKG2C+, CD3+CD56+NKG2C- and CD3+CD56-NKG2C+ T-cell subsets, whose TCR beta-chain repertoires were profiled. Illumina HiSeq 2000/2500, MiSeq or NextSeq was used to sequence libraries as 2 x 150 bp reads. All eight donors whose samples were sequenced were randomly selected healthy volunteers, three of them men and five women. Among the eight sequenced donors, only one was HCMV-seronegative, while the other seven were HCMV-seropositive. On the study overall, not on this receptor specifically: Whether the expanded NKG2C-expressing T cell clones were specific for HCMV antigens remained unclear. For 5 or 6 donors, the dominant CD3+CD56+NKG2C+ clonotypes were among the top 10 CD8+ clonotypes and accounted for about 1.0-7.0% of CD8+ T cells. Those dominant clonotypes were again the most abundant among CD3+CD56-NKG2C+ cells in a few donors, at about 25-60.1%.

TCRdb shows the sequencer as Illumina HiSeq 2000. The TCR beta cDNA libraries were made using 5'RACE template switching, a step that added both a universal primer site and unique molecular identifiers. cDNA synthesis was primed from the TCR beta constant segment, followed by two successive PCR amplification steps. Per the authors' processing: MIGEC handled demultiplexing of the reads and grouping by UMI, while MiTCR was used to assemble and quantify clonotypes. To exclude erroneous sequences, any TCR cDNA sequence not supported by at least two reads was discarded. The tcR package was used for downstream repertoire analysis, and clonotypes were matched across fractions by CDR3 nucleotide sequence plus V segment. VDJmatch was used to annotate antigen specificity against VDJdb, with one amino acid substitution allowed in CDR3. Reads reprocessed by TCRdb are summarized as one entry per CDR3 protein sequence, and DNA is absent. The V and J calls come from TCRdb's annotation, not from the publication. This sample's records show about 460,000 distinct CDR3 sequences. The ten largest clones capture almost 1.5% of the sample.

Via the germline V gene, CDR1 is KGHDR and CDR2 SFDVKD. From the cysteine through the phenylalanine, the CDR3 covers 13 amino acids. The DNA is not on file. The sequencing sample was made of blood T cells: a sorted CD56 or NKG2C T cell subset, CD4+ or CD8+ T cells, or bulk PBMC T cells (not recorded which). The chain links TRBV24-1 with TRBJ1-1; TCRdb calls TRBD1, which cannot be checked without DNA. This TCR was sampled from a woman between 50 and 59 years old in good health. Donor details come from another sample of the same person, matched by shared clones. Here the CDR3 is given as CATSDLIQGTAFF.